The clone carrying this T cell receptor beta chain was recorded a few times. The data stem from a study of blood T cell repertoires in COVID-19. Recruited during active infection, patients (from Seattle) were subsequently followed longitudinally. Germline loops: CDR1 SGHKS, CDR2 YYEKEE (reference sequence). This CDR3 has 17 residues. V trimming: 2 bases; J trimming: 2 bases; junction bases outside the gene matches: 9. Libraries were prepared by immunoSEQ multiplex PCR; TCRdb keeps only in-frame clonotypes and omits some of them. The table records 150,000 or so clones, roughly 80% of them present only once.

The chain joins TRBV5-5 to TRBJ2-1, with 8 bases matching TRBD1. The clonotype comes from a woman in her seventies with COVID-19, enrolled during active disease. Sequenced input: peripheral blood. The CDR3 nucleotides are TGTGCCAGCAGCTTACAGGGGGATCCTGGCACCTACAATGAGCAGTTCTTC. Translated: CASSLQGDPGTYNEQFF. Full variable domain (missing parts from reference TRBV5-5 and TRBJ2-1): DAGVTQSPTHLIKTRGQQVTLRCSPISGHKSVSWYQQVLGQGPQFIFQYYEKEERGRGNFPDRFSARQFPNYSSELNVNALLLGDSALYLCASSLQGDPGTYNEQFFGPGTRLTVL.